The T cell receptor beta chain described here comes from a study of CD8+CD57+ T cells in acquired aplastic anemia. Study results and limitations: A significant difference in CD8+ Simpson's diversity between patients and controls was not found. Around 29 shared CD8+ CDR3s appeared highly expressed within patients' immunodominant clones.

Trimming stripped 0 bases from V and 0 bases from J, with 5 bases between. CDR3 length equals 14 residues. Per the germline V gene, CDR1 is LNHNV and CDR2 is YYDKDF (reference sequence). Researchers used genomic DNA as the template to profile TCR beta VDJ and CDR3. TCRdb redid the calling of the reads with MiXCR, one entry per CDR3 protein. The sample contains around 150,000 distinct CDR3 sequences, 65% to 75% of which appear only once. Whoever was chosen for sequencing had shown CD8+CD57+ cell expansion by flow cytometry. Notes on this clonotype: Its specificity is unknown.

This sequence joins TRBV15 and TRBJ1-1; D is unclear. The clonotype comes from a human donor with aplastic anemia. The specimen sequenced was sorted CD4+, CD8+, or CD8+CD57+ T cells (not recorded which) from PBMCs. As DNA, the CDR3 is TGTGCCACCAGCAGAGATATCATGAACACTGAAGCTTTCTTT. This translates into CATSRDIMNTEAFF.